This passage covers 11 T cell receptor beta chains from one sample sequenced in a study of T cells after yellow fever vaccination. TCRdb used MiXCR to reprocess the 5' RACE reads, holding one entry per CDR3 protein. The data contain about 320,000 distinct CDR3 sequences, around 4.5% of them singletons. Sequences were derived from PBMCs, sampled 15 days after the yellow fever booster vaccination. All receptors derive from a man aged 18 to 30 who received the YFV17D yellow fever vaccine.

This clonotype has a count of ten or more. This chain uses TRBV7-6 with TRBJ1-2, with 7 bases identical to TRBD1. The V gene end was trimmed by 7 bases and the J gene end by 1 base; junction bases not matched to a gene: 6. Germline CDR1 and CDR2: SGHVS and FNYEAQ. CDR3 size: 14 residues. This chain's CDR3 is CASTPTGFNYGYTF. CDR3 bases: TGTGCCAGCACCCCGACAGGGTTTAACTATGGCTACACCTTC.

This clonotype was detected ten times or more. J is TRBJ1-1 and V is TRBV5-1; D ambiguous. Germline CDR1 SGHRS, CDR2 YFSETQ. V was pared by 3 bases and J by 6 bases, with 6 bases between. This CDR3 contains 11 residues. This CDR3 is CASSSKAEAFF. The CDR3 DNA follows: TGCGCCAGCAGCTCAAAGGCTGAAGCTTTCTTT.

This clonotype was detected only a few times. CDR3 sequence (DNA): TGTGCCAGCACTGTCGGGGACAGGTTCGACTATGGCTACACCTTC. Protein sequence: CASTVGDRFDYGYTF. The rearrangement links TRBV5-4 to TRBJ1-2; TRBD1 aligns across 8 bases. The CDR3 extends over 15 amino acids. Germline V gives CDR1 SGHNT, CDR2 YYREEE (reference sequence). Trimming removed 6 bases from V and 3 bases from J; junction bases left unmatched: 10.

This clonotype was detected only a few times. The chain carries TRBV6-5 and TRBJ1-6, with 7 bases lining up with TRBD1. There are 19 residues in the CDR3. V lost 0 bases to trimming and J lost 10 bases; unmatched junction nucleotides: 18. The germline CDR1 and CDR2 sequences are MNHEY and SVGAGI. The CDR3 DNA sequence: TGTGCCAGCAGTTACTCGAACTTTAACAGGGGAGAAATCCAATCACCCCTCCACTTT. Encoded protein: CASSYSNFNRGEIQSPLHF.

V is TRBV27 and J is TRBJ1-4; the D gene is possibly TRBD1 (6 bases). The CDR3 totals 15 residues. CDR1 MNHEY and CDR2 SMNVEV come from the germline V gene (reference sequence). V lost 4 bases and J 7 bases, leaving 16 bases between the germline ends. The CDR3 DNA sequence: TGTGCCAGCAGTTCCGCGGGGGGCCTGGGTGAAAAACTGTTTTTT. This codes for CASSSAGGLGEKLFF.

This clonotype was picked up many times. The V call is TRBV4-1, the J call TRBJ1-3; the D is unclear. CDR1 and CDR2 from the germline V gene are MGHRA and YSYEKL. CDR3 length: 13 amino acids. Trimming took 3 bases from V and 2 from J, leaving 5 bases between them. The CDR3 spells CASSHQAGNTIYF. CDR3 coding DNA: TGCGCCAGCAGCCACCAGGCTGGAAACACCATATATTTT.

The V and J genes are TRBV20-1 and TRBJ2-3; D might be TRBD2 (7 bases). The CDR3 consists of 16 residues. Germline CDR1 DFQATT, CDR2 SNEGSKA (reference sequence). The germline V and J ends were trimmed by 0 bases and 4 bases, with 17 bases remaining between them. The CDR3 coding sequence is TGCAGTGCTAGAGATCTAGGGGGGGCCTTGGCAGATACGCAGTATTTT. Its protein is CSARDLGGALADTQYF.

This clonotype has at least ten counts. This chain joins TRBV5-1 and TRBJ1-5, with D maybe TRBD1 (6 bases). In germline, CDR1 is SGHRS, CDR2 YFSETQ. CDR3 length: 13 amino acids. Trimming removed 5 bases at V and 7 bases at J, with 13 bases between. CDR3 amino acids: CASSPAGDQPQHF. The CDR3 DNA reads TGCGCCAGCAGTCCGGCAGGGGACCAGCCCCAGCATTTT.

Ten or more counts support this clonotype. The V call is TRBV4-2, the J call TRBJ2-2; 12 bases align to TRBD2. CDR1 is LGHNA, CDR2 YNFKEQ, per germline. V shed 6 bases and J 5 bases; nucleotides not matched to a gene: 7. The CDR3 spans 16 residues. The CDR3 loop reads CASRKLAGGWTGELFF. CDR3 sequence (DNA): TGTGCCAGCAGAAAACTAGCGGGGGGTTGGACCGGGGAGCTGTTTTTT.

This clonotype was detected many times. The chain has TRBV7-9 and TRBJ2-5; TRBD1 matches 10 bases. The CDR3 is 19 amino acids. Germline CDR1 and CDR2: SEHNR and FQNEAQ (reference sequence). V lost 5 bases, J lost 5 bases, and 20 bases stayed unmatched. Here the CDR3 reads CASSGDRGTPWIRRETQYF. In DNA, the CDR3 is TGTGCCAGCAGCGGGGACAGGGGAACCCCCTGGATTCGACGGGAGACCCAGTACTTC.

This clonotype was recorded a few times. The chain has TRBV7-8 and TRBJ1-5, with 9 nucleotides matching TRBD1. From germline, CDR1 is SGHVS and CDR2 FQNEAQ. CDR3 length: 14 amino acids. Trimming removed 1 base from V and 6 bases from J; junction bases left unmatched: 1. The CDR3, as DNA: TGTGCCAGCAGCTTAGGGACAGGGGTTCAGCCCCAGCATTTT. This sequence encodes CASSLGTGVQPQHF.